These T cell receptor beta chains were read from a single sample in a study of blood T cell repertoires in COVID-19. Here immunoSEQ multiplex PCR was the method, and the copy in TCRdb shows in-frame clones only, minus some. The sample lists about 91,000 clones, 70% to 90% occurring once. The sequencing sample was made of peripheral blood. The receptors were gathered from a woman aged 80 or over with active COVID-19. Both conserved end residues are part of each CDR3. The D gene is left open where the match is weak. Clone size is stated in some rows and not others, as once, few, many or a class when expanded.

abundance: -; j_gene: TRBJ2-5; v_gene: TRBV19; d_gene: TRBD2; CDR3aa: CASRSLSTGGLGTQYF; CDR3nt: TGTGCCAGTAGGAGCCTCTCAACGGGAGGGCTGGGGACCCAGTACTTC
abundance: -; j_gene: TRBJ2-7; v_gene: TRBV6-5; d_gene: -; CDR3aa: CASSYSWLGSSYEQYF; CDR3nt: TGTGCCAGCAGTTACTCCTGGTTGGGCAGCTCCTACGAGCAGTACTTC
abundance: -; j_gene: TRBJ1-2; v_gene: TRBV5-5; d_gene: TRBD1; CDR3aa: CASSFGQGFYGYTF; CDR3nt: TGTGCCAGCAGCTTCGGACAGGGGTTCTATGGCTACACCTTC
abundance: -; j_gene: TRBJ2-7; v_gene: TRBV10-3; d_gene: TRBD2; CDR3aa: CAISERSSGSDSYEQYF; CDR3nt: TGTGCCATCAGTGAGCGGTCTAGCGGGAGTGATTCCTACGAGCAGTACTTC
abundance: -; j_gene: TRBJ1-2; v_gene: TRBV20-1; d_gene: -; CDR3aa: CSAGSSGGYTF; CDR3nt: TGCAGTGCCGGGAGTAGCGGTGGCTACACCTTC
abundance: -; j_gene: TRBJ1-2; v_gene: TRBV28; d_gene: TRBD1; CDR3aa: CASRPATGGGYTF; CDR3nt: TGTGCCAGCAGACCCGCGACAGGGGGTGGCTACACCTTC
abundance: once; j_gene: TRBJ1-6; v_gene: TRBV5-5; d_gene: -; CDR3aa: CASTREFQGSYNSPLHF; CDR3nt: TGTGCCAGCACCCGGGAATTCCAGGGGTCCTATAATTCACCCCTCCACTTT
abundance: -; j_gene: TRBJ2-5; v_gene: TRBV18; d_gene: -; CDR3aa: CASSPTQNQETQYF; CDR3nt: TGTGCCAGCTCACCAACACAGAACCAAGAGACCCAGTACTTC
abundance: once; j_gene: TRBJ2-5; v_gene: TRBV19; d_gene: TRBD2; CDR3aa: CASSGLFLETQYF; CDR3nt: TGTGCCAGCTCGGGACTATTTCTAGAGACCCAGTACTTC
abundance: few; j_gene: TRBJ2-7; v_gene: TRBV6-2/TRBV6-3; d_gene: TRBD1; CDR3aa: CASSYPSGTGIYEQYF; CDR3nt: TGTGCCAGCAGTTACCCCTCCGGGACAGGGATATACGAGCAGTACTTC
abundance: once; j_gene: TRBJ1-2; v_gene: TRBV28; d_gene: TRBD1; CDR3aa: CAVGQLYGYTF; CDR3nt: TGTGCTGTGGGACAGCTTTATGGCTACACCTTC
abundance: -; j_gene: TRBJ2-1; v_gene: TRBV6-2/TRBV6-3; d_gene: TRBD2; CDR3aa: CASSYGTSGPRSSYNEQFF; CDR3nt: TGTGCCAGCAGTTACGGGACTAGCGGGCCCCGGAGCTCCTACAATGAGCAGTTCTTC
abundance: -; j_gene: TRBJ2-1; v_gene: TRBV5-4; d_gene: -; CDR3aa: CASSQFYNEQFF; CDR3nt: TGTGCCAGCAGCCAATTTTACAATGAGCAGTTCTTC
abundance: -; j_gene: TRBJ2-7; v_gene: TRBV7-2; d_gene: TRBD2; CDR3aa: CASSLVGSGSSEQYF; CDR3nt: TGTGCCAGCAGCTTAGTGGGTAGCGGGAGTTCCGAGCAGTACTTC
abundance: -; j_gene: TRBJ2-5; v_gene: TRBV5-1; d_gene: TRBD1; CDR3aa: CASSLGGQGQETQYF; CDR3nt: TGCGCCAGCAGCTTGGGGGGACAGGGCCAAGAGACCCAGTACTTC
abundance: -; j_gene: TRBJ1-1; v_gene: TRBV5-1; d_gene: -; CDR3aa: CASSLTGQTTEAFF; CDR3nt: TGCGCCAGCAGCTTAACCGGACAGACCACTGAAGCTTTCTTT
abundance: -; j_gene: TRBJ1-5; v_gene: TRBV24-1; d_gene: -; CDR3aa: CATSQSRGRGNQPQHF; CDR3nt: TGTGCCACCAGTCAAAGCAGGGGTAGGGGCAATCAGCCCCAGCATTTT
abundance: -; j_gene: TRBJ1-5; v_gene: TRBV5-1; d_gene: TRBD1; CDR3aa: CASSLGTGSQPQHF; CDR3nt: TGCGCCAGCAGCCTCGGGACAGGGTCTCAGCCCCAGCATTTT
abundance: -; j_gene: TRBJ2-5; v_gene: TRBV21-1; d_gene: -; CDR3aa: CASSKEGLAGGSETQYF; CDR3nt: TGTGCCAGCAGCAAAGAAGGACTAGCGGGAGGCTCGGAGACCCAGTACTTC
abundance: -; j_gene: TRBJ2-3; v_gene: TRBV9; d_gene: TRBD2; CDR3aa: CASSPWRLAGGKGTDTQYF; CDR3nt: TGTGCCAGCAGCCCCTGGAGACTAGCGGGAGGGAAGGGCACAGATACGCAGTATTTT
abundance: -; j_gene: TRBJ2-7; v_gene: TRBV6-6; d_gene: -; CDR3aa: CASSYRGTQEYEQYF; CDR3nt: TGTGCCAGCAGTTATCGCGGGACGCAAGAGTACGAGCAGTACTTC
abundance: -; j_gene: TRBJ2-7; v_gene: TRBV5-4; d_gene: -; CDR3aa: CASSSRHMKDEQYF; CDR3nt: TGTGCCAGCAGCTCAAGACACATGAAGGACGAGCAGTACTTC
abundance: -; j_gene: TRBJ2-1; v_gene: TRBV20-1; d_gene: -; CDR3aa: CSTLGANEQFF; CDR3nt: TGCAGTACCCTGGGGGCCAATGAGCAGTTCTTC
abundance: -; j_gene: TRBJ2-5; v_gene: TRBV6-5; d_gene: -; CDR3aa: CASYATFAEQETQYF; CDR3nt: TGTGCCAGCTACGCGACTTTCGCGGAGCAAGAGACCCAGTACTTC
abundance: -; j_gene: TRBJ2-5; v_gene: TRBV28; d_gene: -; CDR3aa: CASSFLGQYQETQYF; CDR3nt: TGTGCCAGCAGTTTCCTTGGGCAGTATCAAGAGACCCAGTACTTC
abundance: -; j_gene: TRBJ1-2; v_gene: TRBV29-1; d_gene: -; CDR3aa: CSVERESGNGYTF; CDR3nt: TGCAGCGTTGAAAGGGAGAGCGGAAATGGCTACACCTTC
abundance: -; j_gene: TRBJ1-5; v_gene: TRBV7-9; d_gene: -; CDR3aa: CASSLERGFGLINQPQHF; CDR3nt: TGTGCCAGCAGCTTGGAACGGGGATTCGGGCTTATCAATCAGCCCCAGCATTTT
abundance: -; j_gene: TRBJ2-7; v_gene: TRBV19; d_gene: TRBD2; CDR3aa: CASSIIAGGTPYEQYF; CDR3nt: TGTGCCAGTAGTATAATTGCGGGAGGGACCCCCTACGAGCAGTACTTC
abundance: -; j_gene: TRBJ2-3; v_gene: TRBV9; d_gene: -; CDR3aa: CASSVAPSPRDTQYF; CDR3nt: TGTGCCAGCAGCGTAGCCCCGTCGCCACGGGATACGCAGTATTTT
abundance: once; j_gene: TRBJ2-3; v_gene: TRBV7-3; d_gene: TRBD1; CDR3aa: CASSFGTGGDTQYF; CDR3nt: TGTGCCAGCAGCTTCGGGACAGGGGGAGATACGCAGTATTTT
abundance: few; j_gene: TRBJ2-7; v_gene: TRBV6-2/TRBV6-3; d_gene: TRBD1; CDR3aa: CASSYIGRGTQYF; CDR3nt: TGTGCCAGCAGTTACATCGGCAGGGGGACGCAGTACTTC
abundance: -; j_gene: TRBJ1-3; v_gene: TRBV7-8; d_gene: -; CDR3aa: CASSLAGHSGNTIYF; CDR3nt: TGTGCCAGCAGCTTAGCGGGCCACTCTGGAAACACCATATATTTT
abundance: once; j_gene: TRBJ2-6; v_gene: TRBV5-1; d_gene: TRBD2; CDR3aa: CASSERGSSGANVLTF; CDR3nt: TGCGCCAGCAGTGAGCGGGGGTCCTCTGGGGCCAACGTCCTGACTTTC
abundance: -; j_gene: TRBJ2-6; v_gene: TRBV4-3; d_gene: -; CDR3aa: CASSQYGSSRANVLTF; CDR3nt: TGCGCCAGCAGCCAGTACGGGTCTTCCCGGGCCAACGTCCTGACTTTC
abundance: -; j_gene: TRBJ2-1; v_gene: TRBV7-2; d_gene: -; CDR3aa: CASSLTEASLGQFF; CDR3nt: TGTGCCAGCAGCTTAACCGAGGCTAGCTTAGGGCAGTTCTTC
abundance: -; j_gene: TRBJ1-4; v_gene: TRBV20-1; d_gene: -; CDR3aa: CSASYHRTQDEKLFF; CDR3nt: TGCAGTGCTAGTTACCACCGAACGCAGGATGAAAAACTGTTTTTT
abundance: -; j_gene: TRBJ2-1; v_gene: TRBV5-6; d_gene: TRBD2; CDR3aa: CASSLESGRAYNEQFF; CDR3nt: TGTGCCAGCAGCTTGGAAAGCGGGAGAGCCTACAATGAGCAGTTCTTC
abundance: -; j_gene: TRBJ2-5; v_gene: TRBV28; d_gene: TRBD2; CDR3aa: CASSSRTGGQTQYF; CDR3nt: TGTGCCAGCAGTTCGAGGACGGGGGGTCAGACCCAGTACTTC
abundance: -; j_gene: TRBJ2-5; v_gene: TRBV7-2; d_gene: -; CDR3aa: CASSFDTGAGGTQYF; CDR3nt: TGTGCCAGCAGCTTTGATACAGGGGCGGGGGGGACCCAGTACTTC
abundance: -; j_gene: TRBJ1-3; v_gene: TRBV19; d_gene: -; CDR3aa: CASSRSSVGDSGNTIYF; CDR3nt: TGTGCCAGTAGTAGATCATCGGTAGGAGACTCTGGAAACACCATATATTTT
abundance: -; j_gene: TRBJ2-1; v_gene: TRBV6-2/TRBV6-3; d_gene: -; CDR3aa: CASSYSSQREFF; CDR3nt: TGTGCCAGCAGTTACTCATCCCAGCGGGAGTTCTTC
abundance: -; j_gene: TRBJ2-1; v_gene: TRBV7-2; d_gene: -; CDR3aa: CASSPWGEAYNEQFF; CDR3nt: TGTGCCAGCAGCCCCTGGGGGGAGGCTTACAATGAGCAGTTCTTC
abundance: -; j_gene: TRBJ2-7; v_gene: TRBV6-5; d_gene: TRBD2; CDR3aa: CASRYSGGYEQYF; CDR3nt: TGTGCCAGCAGATATAGCGGGGGCTACGAGCAGTACTTC
abundance: -; j_gene: TRBJ2-1; v_gene: TRBV6-2/TRBV6-3; d_gene: -; CDR3aa: CASSRGKEDGLFF; CDR3nt: TGTGCCAGCAGTCGGGGGAAGGAGGACGGTCTGTTCTTC
abundance: -; j_gene: TRBJ2-1; v_gene: TRBV9; d_gene: -; CDR3aa: CASSVASTGYNEQFF; CDR3nt: TGTGCCAGCAGCGTAGCGTCCACAGGGTACAATGAGCAGTTCTTC
abundance: once; j_gene: TRBJ2-3; v_gene: TRBV21-1; d_gene: -; CDR3aa: CASSKTAGGEGRTDTQYF; CDR3nt: TGTGCCAGCAGCAAAACAGCGGGAGGGGAGGGGCGCACAGATACGCAGTATTTT
abundance: -; j_gene: TRBJ2-5; v_gene: TRBV5-5; d_gene: TRBD1; CDR3aa: CASSLGALDRQILQETQYF; CDR3nt: TGTGCCAGCAGCTTGGGGGCACTGGACAGGCAAATTCTACAAGAGACCCAGTACTTC
abundance: few; j_gene: TRBJ1-1; v_gene: TRBV10-1; d_gene: -; CDR3aa: CASSYPPDRSYAEAFF; CDR3nt: TGCGCCAGCAGTTATCCCCCTGACAGATCGTACGCTGAAGCTTTCTTT